The clone carrying this T cell receptor (beta chain) was picked up a small number of times. Antigen unknown. Study-wide results and limits: Tumor-infiltrating Treg TCR alpha and beta sequences overlapped most with tumor naive CD4+ T cells, then blood naive. Larger-cohort validation covered only one TCR beta V-J rearrangement. Tumor memory CD4+ T cell TCR gene usage clustered with blood and lymph node memory CD4+ cells and lymph node naive CD4+ cells.

Constant-region reverse primers amplified full-length variable regions, followed by semi-nested Nested Universal Primer A PCR. From the 5' RACE reads, TCRdb called clonotypes with MiXCR, one entry per CDR3 protein. Counted here are about 10,000 distinct CDR3 sequences, 14% occurring once; the ten biggest clones make up around 3.3%. Treg sorting used a CD4+CD25+CD127-/low gate. The CDR3 has 12 residues. V lost 3 bases and J 7 bases, leaving 7 bases between the germline ends. The material sequenced was Tregs sorted from blood. The chain employs TRBV12-3 or TRBV12-4 and TRBJ2-1; either TRBD1 or TRBD2 may supply D (5 bases each). The sequence derives from a female donor with breast cancer. CDR3 amino acids: CASSFWGNEQFF. CDR3 DNA: TGTGCCAGCAGTTTTTGGGGGAATGAGCAGTTCTTC.